Shown below are 32 T cell receptor beta chains from a single sample sequenced in a study of vaccination and CD4 T cells after COVID-19. Their antigens are not known. Sequencing of DNA taken from cultured CD4+ T cells relied on the Oncomine TCR Beta short-read assay. Each CDR3 protein is one row after TCRdb ran MiXCR on the PCR reads. The data show some 11,000 distinct CDR3 sequences, around 61% seen once. The treatment was: roughly 10-day PBMC culture with coronavirus spike peptide pools or control peptides (ViraFEST assay). Sequencing was done on a sample of CD4+ T cells from blood, cultured in vitro. The receptors originated from a human donor who had recovered from COVID-19.

The chain recombines TRBV20-1 with TRBJ2-7; TRBD1 is a possible D gene (6 bases). V was clipped by 5 bases and J by 5 bases, with 25 bases between them. CDR1 and CDR2 (germline): DFQATT, SNEGSKA (reference sequence). The CDR3 is made up of 16 amino acids. Here the CDR3 reads CSAPDPRLSGVHEQYF. The CDR3 nucleotides are TGCAGTGCTCCCGACCCGCGCCTCTCAGGGGTCCACGAGCAGTACTTC.

The rearrangement uses TRBV7-7 and TRBJ2-2, with D unresolved. Germline CDR1 reads SSHAT; CDR2 reads FNYEAQ (reference sequence). V was shortened by 5 bases and J by 9 bases, with 13 bases between the two germline ends. This CDR3 spans 13 amino acids. The CDR3 nucleotides read TGTGCCAGCAGCCCCCCCGCCGGCTGGGAGCTGTTTTTT. It yields the protein CASSPPAGWELFF.

This clonotype was seen a handful of times. This rearrangement joins TRBV20-1 to TRBJ1-3, with unresolved D. This CDR3 is built from 15 residues. Between the trimmed V and J ends, which lost 0 bases and 2 bases, there was a span of 11 bases. Germline CDR1 is DFQATT and CDR2 is SNEGSKA (reference sequence). CDR3 residues: CSARELGSPGNTIYF. The DNA for the CDR3 is TGCAGTGCTAGAGAGTTGGGCAGCCCTGGAAACACCATATATTTT.

This chain connects TRBV28 to TRBJ2-5; TRBD2 matches 11 bases. This CDR3 is 17 amino acids long. With 7 bases clipped from V and 3 bases from J, the junction kept 13 bases outside the gene matches. CDR1 and CDR2 (germline): MDHEN, SYDVKM. The CDR3 DNA is TGTGCCAGCAAACCCCCCCGATTAGCGGGAGGGAAAGAGACCCAGTACTTC. Encoded protein: CASKPPRLAGGKETQYF.

This chain joins TRBV27 and TRBJ1-6; no reliable D call. The CDR3 loop spans 15 amino acids. V lost 8 bases, J lost 4 bases, and 15 bases lay in between. CDR1 is MNHEY, CDR2 SMNVEV, per germline (reference sequence). The CDR3 nucleotides are TGTGCCAGCCGACCTAGAGACGCATATAATTCACCCCTCCACTTT. Its translation is CASRPRDAYNSPLHF.

For the CDR3, the DNA is TGTGCCAGCAGTTTATCCGGGACAACCTACGAGCAGTACTTC. It translates to CASSLSGTTYEQYF. The chain has TRBV28 and TRBJ2-7; possible D gene TRBD1, 6 bases. Trimming removed 1 base from V and 2 bases from J, with 9 bases in between. This CDR3 spans 14 amino acids. CDR1 and CDR2 from the germline V gene are MDHEN and SYDVKM.

The chain recombines TRBV4-3 with TRBJ1-6, with 8 bases fitting TRBD1. Germline CDR1 LGHNA, CDR2 YSLEER. The CDR3 consists of 20 residues. The trim removed 1 base at V and 8 bases at J, leaving 19 bases unmatched. The CDR3 DNA reads TGCGCCAGCAGCCAAGGTCGACAGGGGATCAGGAATTATGGCTATTCACCCCTCCACTTT. Its translation: CASSQGRQGIRNYGYSPLHF.

The V and J genes are TRBV28 and TRBJ2-5, with TRBD1 as a possible D gene (6 bases). The V end lost 9 bases, the J end lost 9 bases, and 26 bases lay between the germline ends. There are 15 residues in the CDR3. The germline gives CDR1 MDHEN, CDR2 SYDVKM. The CDR3 DNA sequence: TGTGCCAGTAAAGAGGGGACAAGGGGAAATATGGCCCAGTACTTC. Its protein product is CASKEGTRGNMAQYF. The full variable domain, with the rest looked up from reference TRBV28 and TRBJ2-5, is DVKVTQSSRYLVKRTGEKVFLECVQDMDHENMFWYRQDPGLGLRLIYFSYDVKMKEKGDIPEGYSVSREKKERFSLILESASTNQTSMYLCASKEGTRGNMAQYFGPGTRLLVL.

The V and J genes are TRBV7-9 and TRBJ2-1; the match to TRBD1 covers 7 bases. With 4 bases clipped from V and 0 bases from J, the junction kept 3 bases outside the gene matches. From germline, CDR1 is SEHNR and CDR2 FQNEAQ (reference sequence). This CDR3 has 15 residues. The CDR3 coding sequence is TGTGCCAGCAGCTCGGGACAGAGCTCCTACAATGAGCAGTTCTTC. It encodes CASSSGQSSYNEQFF.

The chain recombines TRBV2 with TRBJ2-2; 14 bases line up with TRBD2. Germline lookup yields CDR1 SNHLY and CDR2 FYNNEI. The V segment lost 4 bases and the J segment 6 bases; nucleotides outside the gene matches: 1. CDR3 length: 15 amino acids. The CDR3 spells CASSGTSGRSGELFF. The CDR3 bases are TGTGCCAGCAGTGGGACTAGCGGGAGGTCCGGGGAGCTGTTTTTT.

V and J are TRBV24-1 and TRBJ2-2, with TRBD2 identical over 11 bases. V gave up 1 base and J gave up 3 bases; unmatched junction bases: 0. The length of the CDR3 is 16 residues. Germline-derived CDR1 and CDR2 are KGHDR and SFDVKD. CDR3 sequence: CATSDLLAGDTGELFF. The CDR3 nucleotides read TGTGCCACCAGTGATTTACTAGCGGGAGACACCGGGGAGCTGTTTTTT.

The chain links TRBV6-1 to TRBJ1-1; 7 nucleotides agree with TRBD1. The germline V gene encodes CDR1 MNHNS and CDR2 SASEGT. V dropped 6 bases and J dropped 12; count of bases not matched to a gene: 13. This CDR3 is built from 13 residues. This CDR3 reads CASSSGEGAQSFF. As DNA, the CDR3 is TGTGCCAGCAGCTCCGGGGAGGGGGCGCAATCTTTCTTT.

This rearrangement joins TRBV30 to TRBJ1-5; no firm D call. This CDR3 has 13 amino acids. V lost 2 bases to trimming and J lost 2 bases, with 7 bases between them. Germline CDR1 and CDR2: GTSNPN and SVGIG (reference sequence). CDR3 protein: CAWSNDGNQPQHF. The CDR3 DNA follows: TGTGCCTGGAGTAACGACGGCAATCAGCCCCAGCATTTT.

The chain has TRBV6-2 or TRBV6-3 and TRBJ2-5; TRBD2 agrees at 7 bases. This CDR3 spans 12 amino acids. The V and J ends lost 2 bases and 7 bases, in that order; junction bases with no gene match: 1. Germline-derived CDR1 and CDR2 are MNHEY and SVGEGT. CDR3 loop: CASSYGGGTQYF. Here the CDR3 DNA reads TGTGCCAGCAGTTACGGGGGGGGGACCCAGTACTTC.

V and J are TRBV5-6 and TRBJ1-1; 9 nucleotides line up with TRBD1. There are 15 residues in the CDR3. The V and J ends lost 6 bases and 4 bases, in that order; junction bases with no gene match: 10. Germline-derived CDR1 and CDR2 are SGHDT and YYEEEE. The CDR3 is CASTTPGQGGTEAFF. The CDR3 bases are TGTGCCAGCACGACTCCGGGACAGGGCGGCACTGAAGCTTTCTTT.

In its sample, this clonotype was seen once. The chain joins TRBV10-1 to TRBJ2-3; D remains ambiguous. CDR1 is WNHNN and CDR2 is SYGVQD in the germline V gene (reference sequence). This CDR3 comprises 13 residues. Trimming shortened V by 5 bases and J by 7 bases, and 13 bases separated the two germline ends. CDR3 residues: CASSPGGTNTQYF. CDR3 sequence (DNA): TGCGCCAGCAGTCCCGGCGGAACGAATACGCAGTATTTT.

This chain joins TRBV2 and TRBJ2-5; 7 bases map to TRBD2. V dropped 7 bases and J dropped 5; count of bases not matched to a gene: 7. The germline V gene encodes CDR1 SNHLY and CDR2 FYNNEI. This CDR3 contains 13 residues. The CDR3 DNA sequence: TGTGCCAGCAAACTAGCGTTAGGGGAGACCCAGTACTTC. It encodes CASKLALGETQYF. The complete variable domain, with remaining parts taken from reference TRBV2 and TRBJ2-5, reads EPEVTQTPSHQVTQMGQEVILRCVPISNHLYFYWYRQILGQKVEFLVSFYNNEISEKSEIFDDQFSVERPDGSNFTLKIRSTKLEDSAMYFCASKLALGETQYFGPGTRLLVL.

The rearrangement uses TRBV2 and TRBJ2-5, with 7 positions matching TRBD1. Trimming removed 1 base from V and 7 bases from J; junction bases left unmatched: 6. CDR3 length: 14 amino acids. From germline, CDR1 is SNHLY and CDR2 FYNNEI. CDR3 nucleotides: TGTGCCAGCAGTGAAGGAGACAGGGTCGGGACCCAGTACTTC. Its protein is CASSEGDRVGTQYF.

CDR3 region: CASSPPGATNEKLFF. CDR3 coding DNA: TGTGCCAGCAGTCCCCCGGGGGCAACTAATGAAAAACTGTTTTTT. The rearrangement links TRBV28 to TRBJ1-4; D is possibly TRBD1 (5 bases). Germline CDR1 MDHEN, CDR2 SYDVKM. The CDR3 loop spans 15 amino acids. The V end was cut by 5 bases, the J end by 0 bases, with 10 bases between. The variable domain in full, with the rest retrieved from reference TRBV28 and TRBJ1-4, is DVKVTQSSRYLVKRTGEKVFLECVQDMDHENMFWYRQDPGLGLRLIYFSYDVKMKEKGDIPEGYSVSREKKERFSLILESASTNQTSMYLCASSPPGATNEKLFFGSGTQLSVL.

A few counts support this clonotype. The chain joins TRBV7-3 to TRBJ1-6; D gene unclear. Trimming took off 4 bases at V and 10 bases at J, with 11 bases between the two ends. The CDR3 spans 13 residues. Germline-derived CDR1 and CDR2 are SGHTA and FQGTGA. CDR3 in DNA: TGTGCCAGCAGCTCAGGAGTTCCGTCACCCCTCCACTTT. Protein: CASSSGVPSPLHF.

The genes are TRBV6-1 and TRBJ2-5, with D uncertain. CDR3 length: 15 amino acids. Per germline, CDR1 MNHNS and CDR2 SASEGT. The V end was cut by 1 base, the J end by 7 bases, with 16 bases between. CDR3 region: CASSEGAGLPGTQYF. The CDR3 nucleotides read TGTGCCAGCAGTGAAGGGGCCGGGCTCCCGGGGACCCAGTACTTC.

The V gene is TRBV20-1, the J gene TRBJ1-1; D may be TRBD1 (6 bases). V was clipped by 5 bases and J by 2 bases, with 15 bases between them. The CDR3 contains 14 residues. Germline CDR1 is DFQATT and CDR2 is SNEGSKA (reference sequence). CDR3 residues: CSAQTAGVNTEAFF. The CDR3 DNA reads TGCAGTGCTCAAACTGCAGGGGTCAACACTGAAGCTTTCTTT.

The rearrangement joins TRBV19 to TRBJ2-3; tentative D call: TRBD2 (6 bases). The ends were cut back, 7 bases at V and 3 bases at J, with 17 bases in the middle. The CDR3 extends over 15 amino acids. CDR1 and CDR2 from the germline V gene are LNHDA and SQIVND (reference sequence). The CDR3 DNA is TGTGCCAGTACCCCGGGGGAGCGGAGAACAGATACGCAGTATTTT. This encodes CASTPGERRTDTQYF.

V and J are TRBV19 and TRBJ2-1; no reliable D call. Germline V gives CDR1 LNHDA, CDR2 SQIVND (reference sequence). V lost 4 bases and J 2 bases, leaving 12 bases between the germline ends. This CDR3 spans 15 amino acids. As DNA, the CDR3 is TGTGCCAGTAGTAGCCGGACGCTGACCTACAATGAGCAGTTCTTC. Translation: CASSSRTLTYNEQFF.

V is TRBV20-1 and J is TRBJ2-5, with 8 bases fitting TRBD2. The length of the CDR3 is 21 residues. The ends lost 1 base at V and 0 bases at J; junction bases unmatched: 22. Germline loops: CDR1 DFQATT, CDR2 SNEGSKA (reference sequence). The CDR3 spells CSARGSLAVADRTWYQETQYF. For the CDR3, the DNA is TGCAGTGCTAGAGGATCACTAGCGGTCGCGGATAGAACCTGGTACCAAGAGACCCAGTACTTC.

This clonotype showed up just a few times. V and J are TRBV15 and TRBJ2-7; 9 nucleotides align to TRBD1. This CDR3 spans 15 amino acids. V dropped 3 bases and J dropped 6; count of bases not matched to a gene: 9. CDR1 is LNHNV and CDR2 is YYDKDF in the germline V gene (reference sequence). In nucleotides, the CDR3 is TGTGCCACCAGCAGGGATACCGGGACAGGGATCGAGCAGTACTTC. It yields the protein CATSRDTGTGIEQYF.

The chain recombines TRBV7-9 with TRBJ2-5; D not certain. This CDR3 comprises 13 residues. The V gene's germline CDR1 is SEHNR and CDR2 FQNEAQ (reference sequence). V was pared by 2 bases and J by 4 bases, with 8 bases between. The CDR3 DNA sequence: TGTGCCAGCAGCTTAAGAGTCGTAGAGACCCAGTACTTC. This sequence encodes CASSLRVVETQYF.

This chain uses TRBV20-1 with TRBJ1-2; 7 bases are shared with TRBD1. This CDR3 has 14 residues. J gave up 5 bases and V 6 bases, and 12 bases lay outside the gene matches. Germline V CDR1 and CDR2: DFQATT, SNEGSKA (reference sequence). CDR3 region: CSALRQGLPYGYTF. For the CDR3, the DNA is TGCAGTGCCCTTCGACAGGGACTTCCTTATGGCTACACCTTC.

This clonotype was observed a single time. The chain carries TRBV5-1 and TRBJ2-3, with 9 positions matching TRBD2. The CDR3 is 14 residues long. The junction had 2 bases not matched to a gene; V was cut back by 0 bases and J by 6 bases. CDR1 is SGHRS and CDR2 is YFSETQ in the germline V gene. The CDR3 DNA sequence: TGCGCCAGCAGCTTGGTAGCGGGAGAGGATACGCAGTATTTT. It codes for CASSLVAGEDTQYF.

The rearrangement links TRBV2 to TRBJ2-3; D not resolved. This CDR3 contains 13 residues. Per the germline V gene, CDR1 is SNHLY and CDR2 is FYNNEI. Trimming shortened V by 9 bases and J by 3 bases, and 13 bases separated the two germline ends. The CDR3 spells CASLSGGTDTQYF. The CDR3 bases are TGTGCCAGTTTATCGGGCGGTACAGATACGCAGTATTTT.

This clonotype was recorded a few times. J is TRBJ1-5 and V is TRBV14; D is uncertain. Trimming took off 0 bases at V and 6 bases at J, with 0 bases between the two ends. Germline CDR1 SGHDN, CDR2 FVKESK. The CDR3 is 11 amino acids. The chain's CDR3 is CASSQDQPQHF. CDR3 in DNA: TGTGCCAGCAGCCAAGATCAGCCCCAGCATTTT.

The chain's CDR3 is CASSLRSSYNEQFF. The CDR3 DNA sequence: TGTGCCAGCTCACTCCGCAGCTCCTACAATGAGCAGTTCTTC. This chain uses TRBV18 with TRBJ2-1; no reliable D call. Germline CDR1 and CDR2: KGHSH and LQKENI. The CDR3 is 14 residues long. V was pared by 4 bases and J by 0 bases, with 7 bases between.